This T cell receptor beta chain was identified during a study of cytomegalovirus exposure and HLA in healthy donors. PCR employed 60 Vbeta and 13 Jbeta primers. The table came from immunoSEQ multiplex PCR; TCRdb's copy has only in-frame clones and leaves some out. The profile shows 120,000 to 150,000 clones, roughly 73% of them singletons. The CDR3 consists of 13 residues. Looked up from germline, CDR1 is MDHEN and CDR2 is SYDVKM. The V end lost 3 bases, the J end lost 5 bases, and 10 bases lay between the germline ends. Material for sequencing was PBMCs. The sequence came from a human donor in good health. This chain links TRBV28 with TRBJ2-5; D remains ambiguous. CDR3 nucleotide sequence: TGTGCCAGCAGTTTTGTGAAACAGGAGACCCAGTACTTC. This gives the protein CASSFVKQETQYF.